The clone carrying this T cell receptor (beta chain) came up a few times. Its specificity is not known. The sample belongs to a study of T cell repertoires in cytomegalovirus infection. The overall study: From public TCR beta signatures came an indication of both CMV infection and matching HLA type.

TCRdb re-analysed the reads in MiXCR, keeping a single row per CDR3 protein. The sample records around 310,000 distinct CDR3 sequences, 25% to 35% being singletons. The clonotype comes from a human donor in good health (CMV status not recorded). Some clones in this sample may be carry-over from other donors' samples. The source was cultured PBMCs, collected from culture after CMV antigen stimulation.

CDR3 sequence reads: CASSPGTDTEAFF. The CDR3 nucleotides are TGTGCCAGCAGCCCCGGGACAGACACTGAAGCTTTCTTT. The chain has TRBV6-1 and TRBJ1-1; 7 bases agree with TRBD1. V shed 6 bases, J shed 3 bases, and the junction held 4 bases outside the gene matches. This CDR3 comprises 13 residues. The germline gives CDR1 MNHNS, CDR2 SASEGT.